This is a list of T cell receptor beta chains from one sample in a study of cytomegalovirus exposure and HLA in healthy donors. Assay: immunoSEQ multiplex PCR; the TCRdb copy retains only in-frame clones and omits some. The data hold fewer than 200,000 clones, with 89% observed a single time. The sequenced sample consisted of PBMCs. The receptor source for this set is a young woman in good health and CMV-seropositive. CDR3s include the opening cysteine and the closing phenylalanine or tryptophan. A D gene is named only where the DNA matches it firmly. The size field is filled for only some rows; it gives once, few, many or a size class.

TRBJ1-3 - TRBV7-6 - CASSALSGNTIYF TGTGCCAGCAGCGCGTTGTCTGGAAACACCATATATTTT
TRBJ2-3 - TRBV5-6 TRBD1 CASRLPGQGGTDTQYF TGTGCCAGCAGGTTACCGGGACAGGGGGGCACAGATACGCAGTATTTT
TRBJ2-2 once TRBV19 TRBD1 CASSFLTGAGELFF TGTGCCAGTAGTTTTCTGACAGGGGCCGGGGAGCTGTTTTTT
TRBJ2-7 once TRBV6-5 - CASSYAGAHYEQYF TGTGCCAGCAGTTACGCAGGGGCACACTACGAGCAGTACTTC
TRBJ1-2 - TRBV6-5 TRBD1 CASSLSGQGRGYTF TGTGCCAGCAGTTTATCGGGACAGGGGAGAGGCTACACCTTC
TRBJ2-3 - TRBV5-4 - CASSFQQGGPTDTQYF TGTGCCAGCAGCTTCCAACAAGGAGGGCCCACAGATACGCAGTATTTT
TRBJ2-7 - TRBV7-9 TRBD1 CASSNPGQGAGEQYF TGTGCCAGCAGCAATCCGGGACAGGGTGCAGGCGAGCAGTACTTC
TRBJ2-7 - TRBV7-9 - CASSLAEAGGSYEQYF TGTGCCAGCAGCTTAGCGGAGGCGGGCGGGTCCTACGAGCAGTACTTC
TRBJ1-2 - TRBV30 TRBD1 CAWSVLNKGAGYTF TGTGCCTGGAGTGTCTTGAATAAGGGGGCTGGCTACACCTTC
TRBJ2-1 - TRBV29-1 - CSGSTETYNEQFF TGCAGCGGATCAACAGAGACCTACAATGAGCAGTTCTTC
TRBJ2-7 - TRBV7-9 - CASSLNFGGPEQYF TGTGCCAGCAGCTTAAATTTCGGCGGCCCCGAGCAGTACTTC
TRBJ2-2 - TRBV9 - CASTLGGPGELFF TGTGCCAGCACCCTAGGGGGACCCGGGGAGCTGTTTTTT
TRBJ2-1 - TRBV20-1 - CSVIQGNEQFF TGCAGTGTTATACAGGGCAATGAGCAGTTCTTC
TRBJ1-3 - TRBV7-9 TRBD1 CASSLATGYGNTIYF TGTGCCAGCAGCTTAGCGACAGGGTACGGAAACACCATATATTTT
TRBJ2-3 - TRBV10-2 TRBD2 CASSESQSGSESDTQYF TGCGCCAGCAGTGAGTCTCAAAGCGGGAGTGAGTCAGATACGCAGTATTTT
TRBJ2-4 - TRBV6-5 TRBD1 CASSYGTARAKNIQYF TGTGCCAGCAGTTACGGGACAGCTAGGGCCAAAAACATTCAGTACTTC
TRBJ2-7 - TRBV25-1 - CASSGGTSEQYF TGTGCCAGCAGTGGCGGGACTTCCGAGCAGTACTTC
TRBJ1-3 - TRBV6-1 TRBD1 CASSGGTGLFSGNTIYF TGTGCCAGCAGTGGCGGGACAGGGCTATTCTCTGGAAACACCATATATTTT
TRBJ2-1 - TRBV6-5 - CASSYSQGAEQFF TGTGCCAGCAGTTACTCCCAGGGTGCTGAGCAGTTCTTC
TRBJ2-1 - TRBV7-2 - CASSLYSREQFF TGTGCCAGCAGCTTATATTCTCGGGAGCAGTTCTTC
TRBJ2-3 - TRBV4-2 - CASSQDFLSGTDTQYF TGTGCCAGCAGCCAAGATTTTCTTAGCGGCACAGATACGCAGTATTTT
TRBJ2-5 - TRBV30 - CAWTRGSGETQYF TGTGCCTGGACTCGGGGGAGCGGGGAGACCCAGTACTTC
TRBJ2-2 - TRBV12-5 TRBD2 CASGPPSGRAVGELFF TGTGCTAGTGGCCCCCCTAGCGGGAGGGCCGTGGGGGAGCTGTTTTTT
TRBJ2-7 - TRBV7-2 TRBD1 CASSLAPDREGYEQYF TGTGCCAGCAGCCTAGCCCCGGACAGGGAAGGGTACGAGCAGTACTTC
TRBJ1-1 once TRBV28 TRBD1 CASSGTGVTEAFF TGTGCCAGCAGTGGTACAGGGGTTACTGAAGCTTTCTTT
TRBJ1-3 - TRBV6-5 TRBD1 CASRTGTGTGNTIYF TGTGCCAGCAGGACCGGGACAGGGACTGGAAACACCATATATTTT
TRBJ1-2 - TRBV5-1 - CASSSLTGTQNYGYTF TGCGCCAGCAGCTCCCTTACCGGGACACAAAACTATGGCTACACCTTC
TRBJ2-1 - TRBV2 - CATLRAESYNEQFF TGTGCCACCCTCAGGGCGGAGTCCTACAATGAGCAGTTCTTC
TRBJ2-7 - TRBV7-6 - CASSLDIGSSYEQYF TGTGCCAGCAGCTTAGATATCGGGAGCTCCTACGAGCAGTACTTC
TRBJ2-1 - TRBV7-8 - CASSRDSSRHEQFF TGTGCCAGCAGCAGGGACTCGTCACGGCATGAGCAGTTCTTC
TRBJ2-7 - TRBV5-1 TRBD2 CASSLIREGPYEQYF TGCGCCAGCAGCTTGATAAGGGAGGGCCCCTACGAGCAGTACTTC
TRBJ2-1 - TRBV29-1 - CSVASSWNNEQFF TGCAGCGTCGCTTCTAGCTGGAACAATGAGCAGTTCTTC
TRBJ1-1 - TRBV2 - CASNREGKNTEAFF TGTGCCAGCAATAGGGAGGGGAAGAACACTGAAGCTTTCTTT
TRBJ2-7 - TRBV9 - CASSVLGSGYEQYF TGTGCCAGCAGCGTACTCGGGAGTGGATACGAGCAGTACTTC
TRBJ1-2 few TRBV28 - CASTPRQVLYGYTF TGTGCCAGCACCCCGCGCCAGGTGCTTTATGGCTACACCTTC
TRBJ2-1 - TRBV5-1 - CASSLATPYNEQFF TGCGCCAGCAGCTTGGCCACACCATACAATGAGCAGTTCTTC
TRBJ2-3 - TRBV2 TRBD2 CASSDHTSGTSTDTQYF TGTGCCAGCAGCGATCACACTAGCGGAACTAGCACAGATACGCAGTATTTT
TRBJ1-5 - TRBV27 TRBD1 CASSPRTGAKDQPQHF TGTGCCAGCAGTCCCCGGACAGGGGCGAAGGATCAGCCCCAGCATTTT
TRBJ2-3 - TRBV5-6 TRBD1 CASSSLGGTGTLTDTQYF TGTGCCAGCAGCTCCTTGGGGGGGACAGGGACACTCACAGATACGCAGTATTTT